This T cell receptor (beta chain) derives from a study of T cell responses to AZD1222 COVID-19 vaccine. Trimming stripped 2 bases from V and 3 bases from J, with 7 bases between. The CDR3 is 13 amino acids. The germline V gene encodes CDR1 SGHAT and CDR2 FQNNGV. Findings of the study overall: With two AZD1222 doses given, Spike-specific TCR breadth and depth both rose.

Details on this clone: What it binds is unknown.

Clones were sequenced by immunoSEQ multiplex PCR, and TCRdb holds only the in-frame ones, with some missing. Among more than 95,000 clones, just over 85% were seen once, and the ten largest hold 15% to 20%. This sample comprised peripheral blood, obtained 28 days after the second AZD1222 dose. The chain couples TRBV11-2 to TRBJ1-1, with D possibly matching TRBD1 (6 bases). This sequence originates from an adult who received the AZD1222 COVID-19 vaccine. CDR3 sequence reads: CASSLNRDTEAFF. The CDR3 DNA reads TGTGCCAGCAGCTTAAACAGGGACACTGAAGCTTTCTTT.